These 19 T cell receptor beta chains share one sample of origin, sequenced in a study of OX40 agonist ivuxolimab in advanced cancers. Libraries were constructed by the immunoSEQ multiplex PCR assay. Imported from immuneACCESS, the table was reduced by TCRdb to in-frame sequences with V and J called. These copies leave out some clones; in studies compared against another copy, an unresolved V gene accounts for under half, and the cause of the remainder is not known. The sample contains about 67,000 clones, more than 65% of them found a single time. Clones ranked in the top ten supply 2% to 2.5% of the sample. The input for sequencing was CD4+ or CD8+ T cells sorted from blood, taken in a trial of the OX40 agonist ivuxolimab. The receptors stem from an adult with an advanced solid tumor such as melanoma, head and neck, liver or kidney cancer.

In this sample, this clone turned up once. The chain couples TRBV7-2 to TRBJ1-4; weak D call: TRBD1 (6 bases). The CDR3 contains 15 residues. The ends were cut back, 5 bases at V and 3 bases at J, with 13 bases in the middle. The V gene's germline CDR1 is SGHTA and CDR2 FQGNSA. This chain's CDR3 is CASSPRGGANEKLFF. CDR3 in DNA: TGTGCCAGCAGCCCCAGGGGTGGAGCTAATGAAAAACTGTTTTTT.

The rearrangement joins TRBV5-1 to TRBJ1-2, with 7 bases aligning to TRBD1. The CDR3 sequence is 15 residues long. V was pared by 3 bases and J by 8 bases, with 13 bases of the junction left unmatched. CDR1 and CDR2 from the germline V gene are SGHRS and YFSETQ. CDR3 in DNA: TGCGCCAGCAGCTCCGAGCCCACGACAGGGTACGGCTACACCTTC. Amino acids: CASSSEPTTGYGYTF.

The chain links TRBV2 to TRBJ1-5; TRBD1 aligns across 9 bases. V was pared by 5 bases and J by 7 bases, with 12 bases of the junction left unmatched. Germline CDR1 SNHLY, CDR2 FYNNEI. The CDR3 runs 16 residues. For the CDR3, the DNA is TGTGCCAGCAGTAAACAACAAACAGGGGGCTCGCAGCCCCAGCATTTT. Its translation is CASSKQQTGGSQPQHF. Combining the CDR3 with reference TRBV2 and TRBJ1-5 gives the whole variable domain EPEVTQTPSHQVTQMGQEVILRCVPISNHLYFYWYRQILGQKVEFLVSFYNNEISEKSEIFDDQFSVERPDGSNFTLKIRSTKLEDSAMYFCASSKQQTGGSQPQHFGDGTRLSIL.

The chain is built from TRBV2 and TRBJ2-5; TRBD2 agrees at 9 bases. Germline CDR1 SNHLY, CDR2 FYNNEI. Trimming took 3 bases from V and 5 from J; bases not matched to a gene: 7. The CDR3 spans 15 residues. CDR3 amino acids: CASSEGTSHWETQYF. Written as DNA, the CDR3 is TGTGCCAGCAGTGAGGGGACTAGCCATTGGGAGACCCAGTACTTC.

The V gene is TRBV6-1, the J gene TRBJ1-4; no firm D call. This CDR3 has 16 residues. The ends were cut back, 4 bases at V and 3 bases at J, with 15 bases in the middle. CDR1 is MNHNS and CDR2 is SASEGT in the germline V gene. The CDR3 protein is CASSAYSSAANEKLFF. The CDR3 region has the DNA TGTGCCAGCAGTGCCTATTCTTCGGCTGCTAATGAAAAACTGTTTTTT.

Judged by abundance, this clone is medium-sized. The chain is built from TRBV27 and TRBJ2-7, with TRBD1 matching over 10 bases. Trimming cost V 6 bases and J 2 bases; bases outside gene matches: 10. CDR1 MNHEY and CDR2 SMNVEV come from the germline V gene (reference sequence). The CDR3 sequence is 16 residues long. The CDR3 nucleotides are TGTGCCAGCAGGAGAGGGACAGGGGCCTCAACCTACGAGCAGTACTTC. It is translated as CASRRGTGASTYEQYF.

The rearrangement links TRBV25-1 to TRBJ2-3; D remains ambiguous. The CDR3 runs 16 residues. Trimming shortened V by 7 bases and J by 3 bases, and 20 bases separated the two germline ends. Germline V CDR1 and CDR2: MGHDK, SYGVNS. The DNA of the CDR3 is TGTGCCAGCACCCCCCGAGGTGGGGAAGTGACAGATACGCAGTATTTT. This encodes CASTPRGGEVTDTQYF.

The chain recombines TRBV28 with TRBJ1-2, with D possibly being TRBD1 (5 bases). Germline V gene data show CDR1 as MDHEN and CDR2 as SYDVKM. The ends were cut back, 6 bases at V and 10 bases at J, with 18 bases in the middle. This CDR3 is 13 amino acids long. CDR3 sequence reads: CASRFPTLGDYTF. In nucleotides, the CDR3 is TGTGCCAGCAGGTTTCCCACCTTGGGGGACTACACCTTC.

The chain employs TRBV11-2 and TRBJ1-4; maybe TRBD1 (5 bases). Looked up from germline, CDR1 is SGHAT and CDR2 is FQNNGV. This CDR3 is 15 amino acids long. With 0 bases removed from V and 5 bases from J, the gap between germline ends came to 10 bases. The chain's CDR3 is CASSLEGTGNEKLFF. DNA for the CDR3: TGTGCCAGCAGCTTAGAAGGGACGGGGAATGAAAAACTGTTTTTT.

A few counts support this clone. The chain carries TRBV7-9 and TRBJ1-4; D gene unclear. Germline V gene data show CDR1 as SEHNR and CDR2 as FQNEAQ (reference sequence). This CDR3 is built from 15 residues. The V and J ends lost 5 bases and 8 bases respectively, with 18 bases between them. DNA for the CDR3: TGTGCCAGCAGCCCACCATCTAGGGCGGAGGAAAAACTGTTTTTT. Amino acids: CASSPPSRAEEKLFF.

The chain links TRBV6-1 to TRBJ2-3; D not resolved. Germline values: CDR1 MNHNS, CDR2 SASEGT. V was shortened by 7 bases and J by 4 bases, with 12 bases between the two germline ends. The CDR3 extends over 13 amino acids. The CDR3 sequence: CASTRSTPDTQYF. In nucleotides, the CDR3 is TGTGCCAGCACCCGTTCCACGCCAGATACGCAGTATTTT.

The chain employs TRBV13 and TRBJ1-5, with TRBD1 matching 9 bases. With 2 bases clipped from V and 10 bases from J, the junction kept 18 bases outside the gene matches. The germline gives CDR1 PRHDT, CDR2 FYEKMQ (reference sequence). CDR3 length equals 18 residues. CDR3 coding DNA: TGTGCCAGCAGCTTACGACGCCCGACAGGGGGTCCCCCTTCCCCCCAGCATTTT. Protein sequence: CASSLRRPTGGPPSPQHF.

This clone has more than one count but fewer than ten. V gene TRBV28 combines with J gene TRBJ1-1, with D perhaps matching TRBD1 (6 bases). Trimming left V 7 bases short and J 1 base short, with 13 bases between. Germline V gene sequence: CDR1 MDHEN, CDR2 SYDVKM. The CDR3 runs to 14 residues. CDR3 bases: TGTGCCAGCACCCCAGGAGGGGGGAACACTGAAGCTTTCTTT. This sequence encodes CASTPGGGNTEAFF.

This clone turned up a few times. The V and J genes are TRBV5-5 and TRBJ1-1; D unclear. Deletions cut 2 bases from V and 6 bases from J, with 14 bases between. The length of the CDR3 is 14 residues. Germline V gene sequence: CDR1 SGHKS, CDR2 YYEKEE (reference sequence). In DNA, the CDR3 is TGTGCCAGCAGCTTCCAGTCCCTAAGCGCTGAAGCTTTCTTT. As protein: CASSFQSLSAEAFF.

The V and J genes are TRBV6-1 and TRBJ1-1; possibly TRBD1 for D (5 bases). Germline V gene sequence: CDR1 MNHNS, CDR2 SASEGT. Trimming took 7 bases from V and 0 from J, leaving 12 bases between them. The CDR3 length is 14 residues. Here the CDR3 reads CASTQGSLNTEAFF. In DNA, the CDR3 is TGTGCCAGCACCCAGGGCAGTCTGAACACTGAAGCTTTCTTT.

The chain uses TRBV6-1 and TRBJ2-7, with a weak D call TRBD1 (5 bases). V lost 3 bases and J lost 0, with 15 bases in between. The CDR3 has 16 amino acids. The germline V gene encodes CDR1 MNHNS and CDR2 SASEGT. The CDR3 region has the DNA TGTGCCAGCAGTGAGGCCAGGACACGGAGCTCCTACGAGCAGTACTTC. Its translation: CASSEARTRSSYEQYF.

The rearrangement links TRBV7-2 to TRBJ1-1, with 8 bases matching TRBD1. CDR3 length equals 14 residues. The J segment lost 5 bases and the V segment lost 5 bases, leaving 7 bases of the junction unmatched. Germline CDR1 is SGHTA and CDR2 is FQGNSA. The CDR3 DNA reads as TGTGCCAGCAGCCTACCGACAGGGGCGACTGAAGCTTTCTTT. It specifies CASSLPTGATEAFF. The variable domain in full, with the rest retrieved from reference TRBV7-2 and TRBJ1-1, is GAGVSQSPSNKVTEKGKDVELRCDPISGHTALYWYRQSLGQGLEFLIYFQGNSAPDKSGLPSDRFSAERTGGSVSTLTIQRTQQEDSAVYLCASSLPTGATEAFFGQGTRLTVV.

This clone was counted a few times. The chain is built from TRBV11-2 and TRBJ1-2; 9 bases are a match to TRBD1. Germline trimming cut 4 bases from V and 5 bases from J; bases unmatched to any gene: 5. The CDR3 totals 14 residues. Germline assignment: CDR1 SGHAT and CDR2 FQNNGV. CDR3 bases: TGTGCCAGCAGCTGGGGACAGGGCTCTTATGGCTACACCTTC. It specifies CASSWGQGSYGYTF.

V and J are TRBV6-1 and TRBJ2-3; 9 bases align to TRBD2. Germline CDR1 MNHNS, CDR2 SASEGT. The CDR3 loop spans 18 amino acids. Trimming cost V 0 bases and J 1 base; bases outside gene matches: 8. CDR3 in DNA: TGTGCCAGCAGTGAAGCTGGCGGGGGGGCCCCGGGCACAGATACGCAGTATTTT. Translation gives CASSEAGGGAPGTDTQYF.